Presented here are 14 T cell receptor beta chains from one specimen sequenced in a study of blood T cell repertoires in COVID-19. Profiling relied on immunoSEQ multiplex PCR, and the TCRdb table lists in-frame clones only, not all of them. The sample lists a few hundred thousand clones, approximately 90% occurring once. Source material: PBMCs or T cells enriched from blood (not recorded which). The receptors stem from a man younger than 45 who had recovered from COVID-19.

This clone was found once. Other nucleotide sequences in the sample specify the same CDR3. The V call is TRBV5-1, the J call TRBJ1-4; possible D gene TRBD1, 5 bases. Germline-derived CDR1 and CDR2 are SGHRS and YFSETQ. The V gene lost 0 bases and the J gene lost 8 bases, with 11 bases spanning the gap. The length of the CDR3 is 14 residues. DNA of the CDR3: TGCGCCAGCAGCTTGGGGCAGGGAGGGGAAAAACTGTTTTTT. Translating gives CASSLGQGGEKLFF.

This chain links TRBV7-9 with TRBJ1-3, with D maybe TRBD1 (5 bases). Germline assignment: CDR1 SEHNR and CDR2 FQNEAQ (reference sequence). V dropped 5 bases and J dropped 4 bases, with 15 bases sitting between them. CDR3 length equals 15 residues. The CDR3 sequence is CASSLTDRGGNTIYF. In nucleotides, the CDR3 is TGTGCCAGCAGCCTGACAGACCGGGGGGGAAACACCATATATTTT.

The chain employs TRBV12-3 or TRBV12-4 and TRBJ2-7; tentatively, D is TRBD1 (6 bases). This CDR3 region has 13 residues. V was shortened by 3 bases and J by 5 bases, with 11 bases between the two germline ends. The CDR3 nucleotides are TGTGCCAGCAGTTTCCAGGGGAACCACGAGCAGTACTTC. Amino acid sequence: CASSFQGNHEQYF.

This clone was recorded once. The V call is TRBV19, the J call TRBJ1-1, with TRBD1 matching 9 bases. The CDR3 consists of 16 residues. The V gene's germline CDR1 is LNHDA and CDR2 SQIVND (reference sequence). V shed 3 bases, J shed 6 bases, and the junction held 11 bases outside the gene matches. CDR3 sequence: CASSIFVTGGLAEAFF. The CDR3 region has the DNA TGTGCCAGTAGTATTTTCGTGACAGGGGGTTTAGCTGAAGCTTTCTTT.

The gene calls are TRBV6-2 or TRBV6-3 and TRBJ2-1; D possibly corresponds to TRBD2 (5 bases). V was trimmed by 4 bases and J by 0 bases, leaving 16 bases between them. This CDR3 is 17 amino acids long. Germline V gene sequence: CDR1 MNHEY, CDR2 SVGEGT. The CDR3 loop is CASSSRIAGSSYNEQFF. Written as DNA, the CDR3 is TGTGCCAGCAGTTCACGTATTGCGGGTAGCTCCTACAATGAGCAGTTCTTC.

The genes are TRBV27 and TRBJ1-2; 7 nucleotides match TRBD1. Germline CDR1 reads MNHEY; CDR2 reads SMNVEV (reference sequence). The CDR3 length is 15 residues. J lost 8 bases, V lost 6 bases, and 15 bases had no gene match. The CDR3 DNA sequence: TGTGCCAGCAGCCCCATCGCCACAGGGGCGTCCGGCTACACCTTC. As protein: CASSPIATGASGYTF.

The J gene is TRBJ2-5, the V gene TRBV7-8; 9 bases line up with TRBD2. The CDR3 is made up of 15 amino acids. CDR1 and CDR2 (germline): SGHVS, FQNEAQ. V lost 5 bases and J lost 0; bases outside the gene matches: 4. The CDR3 DNA reads as TGTGCCAGCAGCCGACTAGCGGAGTACCAAGAGACCCAGTACTTC. Residues: CASSRLAEYQETQYF.

V and J are TRBV9 and TRBJ2-5, with 7 bases fitting TRBD2. Losses at the gene ends were 0 bases for V and 5 bases for J; bases not matched to a gene: 1. Germline CDR1 SGDLS, CDR2 YYNGEE. The CDR3 has 13 residues. In nucleotides, the CDR3 is TGTGCCAGCAGCGTAGACGGGGGGGAGACCCAGTACTTC. It yields the protein CASSVDGGETQYF.

V and J are TRBV5-5 and TRBJ2-7; possibly TRBD2 for D (6 bases). The CDR3 is 13 residues long. Germline CDR1 SGHKS, CDR2 YYEKEE (reference sequence). Trimming took 4 bases from V and 7 from J, leaving 15 bases between them. CDR3 loop: CASSSTTGREQYF. CDR3 DNA sequence: TGTGCCAGCAGCAGTACGACGGGGAGGGAGCAGTACTTC.

V gene TRBV28 combines with J gene TRBJ2-7, with 10 positions matching TRBD2. This CDR3 is built from 20 residues. J lost 2 bases, V lost 6 bases, and 22 bases had no gene match. The germline CDR1 and CDR2 sequences are MDHEN and SYDVKM. The CDR3 protein is CASSRGLGASGSGRTYEQYF. In DNA, the CDR3 is TGTGCCAGCAGCAGAGGACTAGGGGCTAGCGGGAGTGGTAGGACCTACGAGCAGTACTTC. The variable domain in full, completed from reference TRBV28 and TRBJ2-7, reads DVKVTQSSRYLVKRTGEKVFLECVQDMDHENMFWYRQDPGLGLRLIYFSYDVKMKEKGDIPEGYSVSREKKERFSLILESASTNQTSMYLCASSRGLGASGSGRTYEQYFGPGTRLTVT.

The rearrangement links TRBV10-3 to TRBJ2-5; tentative D call: TRBD1 (5 bases). Germline V lookup: CDR1 ENHRY, CDR2 SYGVKD. This CDR3 comprises 15 residues. With 2 bases removed from V and 2 bases from J, the gap between germline ends came to 12 bases. This chain's CDR3 is CAISEGSGQQETQYF. DNA of the CDR3: TGTGCCATCAGTGAGGGGTCAGGACAACAAGAGACCCAGTACTTC.

The chain is built from TRBV19 and TRBJ1-6; D not resolved. V lost 3 bases, J lost 10 bases, and 13 bases lay in between. The CDR3 spans 14 residues. CDR1 is LNHDA and CDR2 is SQIVND in the germline V gene (reference sequence). The CDR3 DNA is TGTGCCAGTAGTATCCCAGGTCCGGGATCACCCCTCCACTTT. This codes for CASSIPGPGSPLHF. Together with reference TRBV19 and TRBJ1-6, the CDR3 gives the full variable domain: DGGITQSPKYLFRKEGQNVTLSCEQNLNHDAMYWYRQDPGQGLRLIYYSQIVNDFQKGDIAEGYSVSREKKESFPLTVTSAQKNPTAFYLCASSIPGPGSPLHFGNGTRLTVT.

The chain combines TRBV18 with TRBJ1-1; D possibly corresponds to TRBD1 (6 bases). The CDR3 sequence is 15 residues long. Trimming took off 3 bases at V and 3 bases at J, with 14 bases between the two ends. Looked up from germline, CDR1 is KGHSH and CDR2 is LQKENI. The DNA of the CDR3 is TGTGCCAGCTCACCCCCCTTGGCAGGGGACACTGAAGCTTTCTTT. The encoded protein is CASSPPLAGDTEAFF.

The V call is TRBV7-8, the J call TRBJ1-2; 8 bases line up with TRBD1. The CDR3 loop spans 16 amino acids. V was pared by 4 bases and J by 3 bases, with 10 bases of the junction left unmatched. Germline V gene data show CDR1 as SGHVS and CDR2 as FQNEAQ. Written as DNA, the CDR3 is TGTGCCAGCAGCTCCTGGACAGGGAGGCGCGACTATGGCTACACCTTC. It encodes CASSSWTGRRDYGYTF.